These 15 T cell receptor beta chains share one sample of origin, sequenced in a study of cytotoxic CD8 clonotypes in ibrutinib-treated CLL. The assay was immunoSEQ multiplex PCR, and TCRdb's table has in-frame clones only and misses some. The data hold some 350,000 clones, with 67% observed a single time. The material sequenced was PBMCs, taken after 36 months of ibrutinib treatment. Source of these receptors: a human donor with chronic lymphocytic leukemia.

This clone was detected once. CDR3 loop: CASSFPSGAQETQYF. The CDR3 region has the DNA TGCGCCAGCAGCTTTCCTTCAGGAGCCCAAGAGACCCAGTACTTC. This rearrangement joins TRBV5-1 to TRBJ2-5; D is undetermined. The V gene's germline CDR1 is SGHRS and CDR2 YFSETQ. The V end lost 2 bases, the J end lost 1 base, and 12 bases lay between the germline ends. The CDR3 contains 15 residues.

J is TRBJ2-2 and V is TRBV9, with D possibly being TRBD1 or TRBD2 (6 bases each). The CDR3 runs 18 residues. Germline lookup yields CDR1 SGDLS and CDR2 YYNGEE. The V gene lost 4 bases and the J gene lost 4 bases, with 23 bases spanning the gap. For the CDR3, the DNA is TGTGCCAGCAGCCCCATCGTGGGGGGCCCCGCCTTCACCGGGGAGCTGTTTTTT. Residues: CASSPIVGGPAFTGELFF.

This clone was found once. The gene calls are TRBV7-9 and TRBJ1-1; D might be TRBD1 (5 bases). V shed 4 bases and J shed 1 base, with 13 bases lying between them. Germline V gives CDR1 SEHNR, CDR2 FQNEAQ (reference sequence). The CDR3 spans 15 residues. The CDR3 DNA sequence: TGTGCCAGCAGCTCCCCCCCCAGGGAGAACACTGAAGCTTTCTTT. Translating it yields CASSSPPRENTEAFF.

The chain is built from TRBV11-2 and TRBJ2-3; D gene ambiguous. Deletions cut 4 bases from V and 4 bases from J, with 18 bases between. CDR3 length equals 16 residues. The germline CDR1 and CDR2 sequences are SGHAT and FQNNGV. As DNA, the CDR3 is TGTGCCAGCAGCTCAGACGGCCCTCTAGGCCCAGATACGCAGTATTTT. The encoded protein is CASSSDGPLGPDTQYF.

This clone was counted between two and nine times. The chain couples TRBV7-9 to TRBJ1-5, with a tentative D call TRBD1 (6 bases). This CDR3 has 14 amino acids. The germline CDR1 and CDR2 sequences are SEHNR and FQNEAQ (reference sequence). Trimming cost V 5 bases and J 0 bases, with 8 bases left between them. The CDR3 is CASSGDISNQPQHF. CDR3 nucleotide sequence: TGTGCCAGCAGCGGGGACATTAGCAATCAGCCCCAGCATTTT. The complete variable domain, with remaining parts taken from reference TRBV7-9 and TRBJ1-5, reads DTGVSQNPRHKITKRGQNVTFRCDPISEHNRLYWYRQTLGQGPEFLTYFQNEAQLEKSRLLSDRFSAERPKGSFSTLEIQRTEQGDSAMYLCASSGDISNQPQHFGDGTRLSIL.

The gene calls are TRBV27 and TRBJ2-3, with no clear D. V dropped 2 bases and J dropped 6 bases, with 9 bases sitting between them. Per germline, CDR1 MNHEY and CDR2 SMNVEV (reference sequence). The CDR3 sequence is 13 residues long. The CDR3 coding sequence is TGTGCCAGCAGTTTAAGACGGGCGGATACGCAGTATTTT. Translating gives CASSLRRADTQYF.

The rearrangement joins TRBV6-1 to TRBJ1-6; D ambiguous. The CDR3 covers 13 residues. Germline CDR1 MNHNS, CDR2 SASEGT. V gave up 7 bases and J gave up 3 bases, with 7 bases separating them. CDR3 nucleotides: TGTGCCAGCAAGGCGAACTATAATTCACCCCTCCACTTT. This translates into CASKANYNSPLHF.

This clone has at least ten counts. V gene TRBV12-5 combines with J gene TRBJ1-5; TRBD1 agrees at 7 bases. Germline V gene data show CDR1 as LGHNT and CDR2 as FRNRAP. The CDR3 has 12 residues. V was pared by 7 bases and J by 11 bases, with 8 bases of the junction left unmatched. The CDR3 DNA sequence: TGTGCTAGTGCCAAACAGGGGTTGGCCCAGCATTTT. Encoded protein: CASAKQGLAQHF.

V usage is TRBV4-2 and J usage is TRBJ2-7, with D maybe TRBD1 (7 bases). Germline V CDR1 and CDR2: LGHNA, YNFKEQ. Trimming left V 0 bases short and J 2 bases short, with 14 bases between. CDR3 length: 16 residues. The CDR3 DNA follows: TGTGCCAGCAGCCAAGATCGGGGGACAGCCCCCTACGAGCAGTACTTC. This translates into CASSQDRGTAPYEQYF.

The rearrangement links TRBV28 to TRBJ1-1, with unresolved D. Per the germline V gene, CDR1 is MDHEN and CDR2 is SYDVKM. The germline V and J ends were trimmed by 1 base and 0 bases, with 15 bases remaining between them. The CDR3 is 17 residues long. CDR3 amino acids: CASSLFPSKPLNTEAFF. CDR3 sequence (DNA): TGTGCCAGCAGTTTATTCCCCTCCAAACCTTTGAACACTGAAGCTTTCTTT.

The genes are TRBV27 and TRBJ2-3; D possibly corresponds to TRBD1 (6 bases). Trimming pared 6 bases from V and 0 bases from J, leaving 22 bases between. In germline, CDR1 is MNHEY, CDR2 SMNVEV (reference sequence). The CDR3 is made up of 18 amino acids. The CDR3, as DNA: TGTGCCAGCAGCCATAGCCCCCTAACAGGGATCAGCACAGATACGCAGTATTTT. It encodes CASSHSPLTGISTDTQYF.

This clone was recorded a few times. The J gene is TRBJ2-3, the V gene TRBV7-9; 9 nucleotides agree with TRBD2. The CDR3 is 15 residues long. V lost 5 bases, J lost 6 bases, and 9 bases stayed unmatched. Germline V lookup: CDR1 SEHNR, CDR2 FQNEAQ (reference sequence). Written as DNA, the CDR3 is TGTGCCAGCAGCCCTAGCGGGAAGCGTCCGGATACGCAGTATTTT. Residues: CASSPSGKRPDTQYF.

This chain connects TRBV2 to TRBJ2-1; tentative D call: TRBD1 (6 bases). The germline V gene encodes CDR1 SNHLY and CDR2 FYNNEI. The CDR3 covers 12 residues. V lost 7 bases and J lost 8, with 12 bases in between. The CDR3 coding sequence is TGTGCCAGCACCCGGACAGACGATGAGCAGTTCTTC. Translated, it gives CASTRTDDEQFF.

This clone has more than one count but fewer than ten. J is TRBJ2-2 and V is TRBV18; no clear D gene. Germline assignment: CDR1 KGHSH and CDR2 LQKENI. V was cut by 0 bases and J by 4 bases, with 12 bases left in between. CDR3 size: 16 residues. The DNA of the CDR3 is TGTGCCAGCTCACCACCGTTAGGGAAAAGCACCGGGGAGCTGTTTTTT. This gives the protein CASSPPLGKSTGELFF.

This rearrangement joins TRBV4-1 to TRBJ2-5, with a weak D call TRBD2 (6 bases). The CDR3 consists of 15 residues. Germline CDR1 reads MGHRA; CDR2 reads YSYEKL. Trimming stripped 1 base from V and 1 base from J, with 10 bases between. CDR3 in amino acids: CASSQGAGLQETQYF. CDR3 DNA sequence: TGCGCCAGCAGCCAAGGGGCGGGACTCCAAGAGACCCAGTACTTC.